The 32 T cell receptor beta chains presented below share a single source sample, sequenced in a study of shared clonotypes between healthy human individuals. It was CD45RO-negative cells, positively selected for CCR7, that made up naive CD8 cells, with terminally differentiated effector memory CD45RA+ cells excluded. Data came from immunoSEQ multiplex PCR; TCRdb stores just in-frame clones and leaves some out. The sample comprises roughly 810,000 clones, 90% to 98% of which are singletons, and over 0.2% rests with the top ten. The sequenced sample was naive CD8+ T cells sorted from blood. The receptors were gathered from a man aged 30 to 45 in good health.

The rearrangement links TRBV7-9 to TRBJ2-3; the D call may be TRBD1 or TRBD2 (5 bases each). The CDR3 totals 12 residues. Per germline, CDR1 SEHNR and CDR2 FQNEAQ (reference sequence). The V end lost 5 bases, the J end lost 6 bases, and 9 bases lay between the germline ends. CDR3 DNA: TGTGCCAGCAGCCCTTGGGGGGATACGCAGTATTTT. Protein product: CASSPWGDTQYF.

The chain has TRBV5-1 and TRBJ2-5, with 9 bases lining up with TRBD1. The germline V gene encodes CDR1 SGHRS and CDR2 YFSETQ. V lost 4 bases to trimming and J lost 4 bases; unmatched junction nucleotides: 8. The CDR3 extends over 15 amino acids. CDR3 sequence: CASSLFGTGRETQYF. CDR3 DNA: TGCGCCAGCAGCCTATTCGGGACAGGGCGAGAGACCCAGTACTTC.

The V gene is TRBV14, the J gene TRBJ2-7; TRBD2 matches 12 bases. Germline V gene sequence: CDR1 SGHDN, CDR2 FVKESK. This CDR3 is built from 15 residues. V gave up 2 bases and J gave up 2 bases; unmatched junction bases: 1. This chain's CDR3 is CASSQRLAGAYEQYF. The CDR3 nucleotides read TGTGCCAGCAGCCAACGACTAGCGGGAGCCTACGAGCAGTACTTC.

This chain links TRBV12-2 with TRBJ1-3. TRBV12-2 counts as a pseudogene. The CDR3 runs to 18 residues. CDR3 sequence: CASRLEHRDAEPGNTIYF. The CDR3 bases are TGTGCAAGTCGCTTAGAGCACCGGGACGCCGAACCTGGAAACACCATATATTTT.

This clone was detected only once. V is TRBV11-2 and J is TRBJ2-7, with a weak D call TRBD2 (7 bases). V dropped 3 bases and J dropped 10 bases, with 19 bases sitting between them. This CDR3 has 14 residues. Germline V gives CDR1 SGHAT, CDR2 FQNNGV. The CDR3 DNA is TGTGCCAGCAGCTTCGCAGCGGGATTACAGGGACAGTACTTC. This encodes CASSFAAGLQGQYF.

V is TRBV7-2 and J is TRBJ2-4; D assignment may be TRBD1 or TRBD2 (5 bases each). The CDR3 extends over 12 amino acids. CDR1 and CDR2 from the germline V gene are SGHTA and FQGNSA. Trimming removed 3 bases from V and 11 bases from J, with 11 bases in between. In DNA form, the CDR3 reads TGTGCCAGCAGCTTTGAGGGGTTCCTTCAGTACTTC. Translation: CASSFEGFLQYF.

The V gene is TRBV4-3, the J gene TRBJ2-7; 10 nucleotides line up with TRBD2. The CDR3 totals 16 residues. V shed 0 bases, J shed 1 base, and the junction held 3 bases outside the gene matches. In germline, CDR1 is LGHNA, CDR2 YSLEER. The CDR3: CASSQEASGSSYEQYF. The DNA for the CDR3 is TGCGCCAGCAGCCAAGAAGCTAGCGGGAGTTCCTACGAGCAGTACTTC.

This sequence joins TRBV9 and TRBJ2-5, with D unclear. With 7 bases removed from V and 5 bases from J, the gap between germline ends came to 9 bases. Germline-derived CDR1 and CDR2 are SGDLS and YYNGEE. The CDR3 covers 11 residues. The CDR3 nucleotides are TGTGCCAGCGGAGTTAGGGAGACCCAGTACTTC. It specifies CASGVRETQYF.

Only one count was recorded for this clone. The chain employs TRBV6-4 and TRBJ2-1, with D perhaps matching TRBD2 (6 bases). Germline V gene data show CDR1 as MRHNA and CDR2 as SNTAGT. The CDR3 sequence is 15 residues long. Trimming shortened V by 4 bases and J by 6 bases, and 16 bases separated the two germline ends. CDR3 DNA: TGTGCCAGCAGTGGCGGGGCTAGCGAAAGCAATGAGCAGTTCTTC. This sequence encodes CASSGGASESNEQFF.

The sample holds a few counts of this clone. The genes are TRBV5-1 and TRBJ1-1, with 7 bases identical to TRBD1. The CDR3 extends over 11 amino acids. The germline gives CDR1 SGHRS, CDR2 YFSETQ. Trimming took 6 bases from V and 8 from J; bases not matched to a gene: 4. CDR3 protein: CASTLTGEAFF. The CDR3 region has the DNA TGCGCCAGCACCCTGACAGGGGAAGCTTTCTTT.

J is TRBJ2-2 and V is TRBV6-1, with D unresolved. CDR3 size: 15 residues. Trimming took 0 bases from V and 8 from J, leaving 13 bases between them. Germline loops: CDR1 MNHNS, CDR2 SASEGT. The CDR3 sequence is CASSEARMAQGELFF. The CDR3 coding sequence is TGTGCCAGCAGTGAAGCCCGAATGGCTCAGGGGGAGCTGTTTTTT.

Comments on this clone: At the DNA level, this CDR3 is encoded by other sequences in the same sample as well. The J gene is TRBJ2-6, the V gene TRBV27; no clear D gene. The length of the CDR3 is 14 residues. CDR1 is MNHEY, CDR2 SMNVEV, per germline (reference sequence). Trimming cost V 4 bases and J 0 bases, with 4 bases left between them. CDR3 in amino acids: CASSWGSGANVLTF. CDR3 in DNA: TGTGCCAGCAGTTGGGGCTCTGGGGCCAACGTCCTGACTTTC.

The chain uses TRBV4-2 and TRBJ2-1, with D perhaps TRBD2 (5 bases). This CDR3 is built from 16 residues. CDR1 is LGHNA, CDR2 YNFKEQ, per germline. The germline V and J ends were trimmed by 1 base and 0 bases, with 10 bases remaining between them. CDR3 coding DNA: TGTGCCAGCAGCCAAGGATGGGAGAGCTCCTACAATGAGCAGTTCTTC. Translation: CASSQGWESSYNEQFF.

CDR3: CASSSRTSGSLGELFF. Written as DNA, the CDR3 is TGTGCCAGCAGCTCCCGGACTAGCGGGAGTCTAGGGGAGCTGTTTTTT. The V call is TRBV7-8, the J call TRBJ2-2; 13 positions agree with TRBD2. The CDR3 contains 16 residues. With V trimmed by 4 bases and J by 8 bases, 7 bases remained unmatched. Germline CDR1 SGHVS, CDR2 FQNEAQ.

V is TRBV4-3 and J is TRBJ2-2; D may be TRBD2 (6 bases). V lost 0 bases to trimming and J lost 0 bases, with 14 bases between them. The length of the CDR3 is 18 residues. Germline V CDR1 and CDR2: LGHNA, YSLEER. Written as DNA, the CDR3 is TGCGCCAGCAGCCAAGAGAGGCTAGGACTAACGAACACCGGGGAGCTGTTTTTT. Its translation is CASSQERLGLTNTGELFF.

The V gene is TRBV19, the J gene TRBJ2-7; no definite D call. This CDR3 contains 17 residues. Germline V gene data show CDR1 as LNHDA and CDR2 as SQIVND (reference sequence). The V gene lost 3 bases and the J gene lost 3 bases, with 21 bases spanning the gap. The CDR3 DNA reads TGTGCCAGTAGTATTGTGGCGGTTGATGGCGTGAACTACGAGCAGTACTTC. Amino acids: CASSIVAVDGVNYEQYF. The full variable domain, in which reference TRBV19 and TRBJ2-7 provide the parts outside the CDR3, is DGGITQSPKYLFRKEGQNVTLSCEQNLNHDAMYWYRQDPGQGLRLIYYSQIVNDFQKGDIAEGYSVSREKKESFPLTVTSAQKNPTAFYLCASSIVAVDGVNYEQYFGPGTRLTVT.

This clone was recorded a few times. V gene TRBV27 combines with J gene TRBJ1-1, with 7 bases aligning to TRBD1. Germline V gene lookup returns CDR1 MNHEY and CDR2 SMNVEV (reference sequence). J lost 6 bases, V lost 4 bases, and 11 bases had no gene match. The CDR3 runs to 15 residues. CDR3: CASSSRGGEGPEAFF. CDR3 in DNA: TGTGCCAGCAGTTCGCGAGGGGGCGAAGGCCCTGAAGCTTTCTTT.

Remarks on this clone: In the same sample, other DNA sequences code for this CDR3. The rearrangement uses TRBV7-3 and TRBJ2-1; 10 bases fit TRBD2. Trimming removed 3 bases from V and 1 base from J; junction bases left unmatched: 0. Germline loops: CDR1 SGHTA, CDR2 FQGTGA. This CDR3 has 15 residues. CDR3 DNA: TGTGCCAGCAGCTTTAGCGGGGGGTCCTACAATGAGCAGTTCTTC. As protein: CASSFSGGSYNEQFF.

This chain uses TRBV21-1 with TRBJ2-7. TRBV21-1 counts as a pseudogene. This CDR3 is 13 amino acids long. CDR3 loop: CASRRNGAGEQYF. CDR3 coding DNA: TGTGCCAGCAGACGAAATGGGGCGGGCGAGCAGTACTTC.

The chain is built from TRBV25-1 and TRBJ2-1, with D possibly being TRBD1 (5 bases). Germline V gene sequence: CDR1 MGHDK, CDR2 SYGVNS. V was shortened by 4 bases and J by 5 bases, with 18 bases between the two germline ends. The CDR3 is 16 amino acids. The CDR3 sequence is CASSGGALVYDNEQFF. The CDR3 coding sequence is TGTGCCAGCAGTGGTGGGGCCCTGGTGTACGACAATGAGCAGTTCTTC.

This chain connects TRBV6-5 to TRBJ2-5, with TRBD2 as a possible D gene (6 bases). The V and J ends lost 4 bases and 5 bases respectively, with 14 bases between them. This CDR3 is built from 14 residues. CDR1 is MNHEY, CDR2 SVGAGI, per germline. The CDR3 DNA reads as TGTGCCAGCAGTTGGGACTTAAGAGCGGAGACCCAGTACTTC. This sequence encodes CASSWDLRAETQYF.

The rearrangement links TRBV19 to TRBJ2-1; D remains unclear. The CDR3 has 13 residues. Germline V gives CDR1 LNHDA, CDR2 SQIVND (reference sequence). V lost 3 bases and J lost 9, with 12 bases in between. CDR3 coding DNA: TGTGCCAGTAGTATCGGCTCCGGCAGTGAGCAGTTCTTC. Residues: CASSIGSGSEQFF.

This rearrangement joins TRBV7-9 to TRBJ2-7; no clear D gene. Germline CDR1 is SEHNR and CDR2 is FQNEAQ (reference sequence). This CDR3 is built from 14 residues. Trimming stripped 5 bases from V and 3 bases from J, with 14 bases between. CDR3 protein: CASSRTDRDYEQYF. CDR3 sequence (DNA): TGTGCCAGCAGCCGTACAGACCGCGACTACGAGCAGTACTTC.

The chain combines TRBV7-9 with TRBJ2-7; D is unresolved. V lost 2 bases and J 3 bases, leaving 11 bases between the germline ends. The CDR3 contains 14 residues. Germline V lookup: CDR1 SEHNR, CDR2 FQNEAQ (reference sequence). CDR3: CASSLTEFYYEQYF. In DNA, the CDR3 is TGTGCCAGCAGCTTAACAGAGTTCTACTACGAGCAGTACTTC.

This clone has just one count. This rearrangement joins TRBV2 to TRBJ2-1; D gene ambiguous. V was trimmed by 7 bases and J by 6 bases, leaving 7 bases between them. The CDR3 is 11 residues long. From germline, CDR1 is SNHLY and CDR2 FYNNEI. Here the CDR3 reads CASKGSNEQFF. The CDR3, as DNA: TGTGCCAGCAAAGGTTCCAATGAGCAGTTCTTC.

This sequence joins TRBV27 and TRBJ2-1, with D perhaps matching TRBD1 (5 bases). With 3 bases removed from V and 9 bases from J, the gap between germline ends came to 15 bases. The CDR3 runs 14 residues. Per germline, CDR1 MNHEY and CDR2 SMNVEV (reference sequence). This CDR3 is CASSFGLGVGEQFF. The CDR3 DNA reads as TGTGCCAGCAGTTTCGGCTTAGGGGTCGGTGAGCAGTTCTTC.

This clone was recorded only once. The CDR3 protein is CASSIGDRGPESPGTEAFF. CDR3 coding DNA: TGTGCCAGCAGCATTGGGGACAGGGGGCCCGAGAGTCCGGGCACTGAAGCTTTCTTT. The chain joins TRBV7-9 to TRBJ1-1, with 12 bases identical to TRBD1. V was clipped by 5 bases and J by 4 bases; unmatched bases: 17. Germline CDR1 SEHNR, CDR2 FQNEAQ (reference sequence). This CDR3 contains 19 residues.

The chain links TRBV27 to TRBJ2-7, with no clear D. This CDR3 has 15 residues. The ends were cut back, 2 bases at V and 2 bases at J, with 13 bases in the middle. Germline CDR1 reads MNHEY; CDR2 reads SMNVEV (reference sequence). Written as DNA, the CDR3 is TGTGCCAGCAGTTTAAGCTCAGGTGCTACCTACGAGCAGTACTTC. Its translation is CASSLSSGATYEQYF.

The genes are TRBV27 and TRBJ2-5; 8 bases agree with TRBD2. The junction had 9 bases not matched to a gene; V was cut back by 5 bases and J by 4 bases. This CDR3 contains 15 residues. Germline values: CDR1 MNHEY, CDR2 SMNVEV (reference sequence). The CDR3 DNA is TGTGCCAGCAGTGCCACCTTGCGGGGGGCAGAGACCCAGTACTTC. Translation: CASSATLRGAETQYF.

CDR3 sequence: CASSVHPGQGPPYEQYF. The CDR3 DNA reads as TGTGCCAGCAGCGTTCATCCGGGACAGGGTCCCCCCTACGAGCAGTACTTC. The genes are TRBV9 and TRBJ2-7, with TRBD1 identical over 9 bases. This CDR3 comprises 17 residues. V gave up 2 bases and J gave up 2 bases; unmatched junction bases: 11. Germline values: CDR1 SGDLS, CDR2 YYNGEE.

The rearrangement links TRBV30 to TRBJ1-4; 7 bases align to TRBD1. Germline CDR1 is GTSNPN and CDR2 is SVGIG (reference sequence). The V gene end was trimmed by 0 bases and the J gene end by 6 bases; junction bases not matched to a gene: 10. This CDR3 is built from 16 residues. Written as DNA, the CDR3 is TGTGCCTGGAGTGTACCTTTAGGGGGCGCTGATGAAAAACTGTTTTTT. Its translation is CAWSVPLGGADEKLFF.

This rearrangement joins TRBV28 to TRBJ2-3; D is possibly TRBD1 (6 bases). CDR3 size: 17 residues. The ends were cut back, 6 bases at V and 2 bases at J, with 21 bases in the middle. Germline V CDR1 and CDR2: MDHEN, SYDVKM. In nucleotides, the CDR3 is TGTGCCAGCAGCCCTTCAAAGACAGGCCCCATCACAGATACGCAGTATTTT. It yields the protein CASSPSKTGPITDTQYF.